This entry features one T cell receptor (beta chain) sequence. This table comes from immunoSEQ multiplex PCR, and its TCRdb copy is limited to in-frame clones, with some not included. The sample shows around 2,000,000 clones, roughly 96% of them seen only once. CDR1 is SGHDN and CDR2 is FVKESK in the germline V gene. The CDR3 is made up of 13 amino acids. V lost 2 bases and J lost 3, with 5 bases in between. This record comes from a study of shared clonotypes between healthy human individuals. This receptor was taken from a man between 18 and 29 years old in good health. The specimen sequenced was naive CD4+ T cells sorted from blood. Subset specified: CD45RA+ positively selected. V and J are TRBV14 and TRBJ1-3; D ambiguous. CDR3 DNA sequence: TGTGCCAGCAGCCAAAACCTTGGAAACACCATATATTTT. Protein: CASSQNLGNTIYF.